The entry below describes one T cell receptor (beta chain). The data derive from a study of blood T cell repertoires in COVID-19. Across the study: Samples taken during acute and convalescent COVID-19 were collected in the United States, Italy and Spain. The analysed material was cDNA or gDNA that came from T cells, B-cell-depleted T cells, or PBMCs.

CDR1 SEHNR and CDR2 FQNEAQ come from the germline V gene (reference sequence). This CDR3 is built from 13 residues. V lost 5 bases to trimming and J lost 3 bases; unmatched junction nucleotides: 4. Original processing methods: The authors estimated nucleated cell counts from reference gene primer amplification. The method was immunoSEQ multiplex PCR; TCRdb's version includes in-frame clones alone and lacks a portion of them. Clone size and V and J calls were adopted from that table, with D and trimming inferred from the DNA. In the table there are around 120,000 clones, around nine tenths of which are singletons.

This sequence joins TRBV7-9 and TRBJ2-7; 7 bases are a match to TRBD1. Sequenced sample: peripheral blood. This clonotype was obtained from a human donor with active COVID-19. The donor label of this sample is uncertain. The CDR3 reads CASSPGQLYEQYF. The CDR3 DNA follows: TGTGCCAGCAGCCCGGGACAGCTCTACGAGCAGTACTTC.